A selection of T cell receptor beta chains follows, all from one sample in a study of beta chain features in type 1 diabetes. The repertoire was sequenced with immunoSEQ multiplex PCR; TCRdb's copy has only in-frame clones and lacks some. This table has roughly 280,000 clones, about 24% appearing once. Input material: naive CD4+ T cells from blood. These receptors all come from a young woman with type 1 diabetes. CDR3s include the opening cysteine and the closing phenylalanine or tryptophan. D genes are given only for firm matches. The size field is filled for only some rows; it gives once, few, many or a size class.

V gene: TRBV7-9; D gene: -; clone size: few; J gene: TRBJ2-2; CDR3 protein: CASSSLVPGELFF; CDR3 DNA: TGTGCCAGCAGCTCCCTAGTGCCCGGGGAGCTGTTTTTT
V gene: TRBV11-2; D gene: -; clone size: -; J gene: TRBJ1-2; CDR3 protein: CASSPNADYGYTF; CDR3 DNA: TGTGCCAGCAGCCCGAATGCGGACTATGGCTACACCTTC
V gene: TRBV5-1; D gene: -; clone size: -; J gene: TRBJ2-1; CDR3 protein: CASSLEIRDEQFF; CDR3 DNA: TGCGCCAGCAGCTTGGAGATTCGGGATGAGCAGTTCTTC
V gene: TRBV5-1; D gene: TRBD2; clone size: -; J gene: TRBJ2-3; CDR3 protein: CASSLATSGSSDTQYF; CDR3 DNA: TGCGCCAGCAGCTTGGCCACTAGCGGGAGTTCAGATACGCAGTATTTT
V gene: TRBV7-3; D gene: -; clone size: few; J gene: TRBJ2-3; CDR3 protein: CASSPWTTADTQYF; CDR3 DNA: TGTGCCAGCAGCCCCTGGACTACGGCGGATACGCAGTATTTT
V gene: TRBV27; D gene: -; clone size: -; J gene: TRBJ1-2; CDR3 protein: CASSTGSNYGYTF; CDR3 DNA: TGTGCCAGCTCCACAGGATCTAACTATGGCTACACCTTC
V gene: TRBV18; D gene: -; clone size: -; J gene: TRBJ2-7; CDR3 protein: CASSGSGRGFEQYF; CDR3 DNA: TGTGCCAGCTCAGGTTCCGGCCGGGGGTTCGAGCAGTACTTC
V gene: TRBV30; D gene: -; clone size: -; J gene: TRBJ1-5; CDR3 protein: CAWSFSGDQPQHF; CDR3 DNA: TGTGCCTGGAGTTTCTCAGGGGATCAGCCCCAGCATTTT
V gene: TRBV5-1; D gene: TRBD1; clone size: -; J gene: TRBJ2-1; CDR3 protein: CASSPGPGGAGNEQFF; CDR3 DNA: TGCGCCAGCAGCCCGGGCCCAGGGGGCGCTGGGAATGAGCAGTTCTTC
V gene: TRBV19; D gene: TRBD2; clone size: -; J gene: TRBJ2-1; CDR3 protein: CASSKLAGIGRVNEQFF; CDR3 DNA: TGTGCCAGTAGTAAACTAGCGGGAATAGGGAGAGTCAATGAGCAGTTCTTC
V gene: TRBV29-1; D gene: -; clone size: -; J gene: TRBJ1-2; CDR3 protein: CSVEPRQVTLGRVVYNYGYTF; CDR3 DNA: TGCAGCGTTGAACCAAGACAGGTTACCTTGGGGAGGGTAGTATATAACTATGGCTACACCTTC
V gene: TRBV19; D gene: TRBD1; clone size: -; J gene: TRBJ2-7; CDR3 protein: CASSNRQGSWEQYF; CDR3 DNA: TGTGCCAGTAGTAACAGACAGGGCAGCTGGGAGCAGTACTTC
V gene: TRBV7-3; D gene: TRBD2; clone size: -; J gene: TRBJ2-6; CDR3 protein: CASSSRTSSGANVLTF; CDR3 DNA: TGTGCCAGCAGCTCAAGGACTAGCTCTGGGGCCAACGTCCTGACTTTC
V gene: TRBV27; D gene: TRBD1; clone size: -; J gene: TRBJ1-5; CDR3 protein: CASSPQGARQPQHF; CDR3 DNA: TGTGCCAGCAGTCCTCAGGGGGCACGTCAGCCCCAGCATTTT
V gene: TRBV5-4; D gene: TRBD2; clone size: -; J gene: TRBJ2-3; CDR3 protein: CASSIGLAGVEDTQYF; CDR3 DNA: TGTGCCAGCAGCATCGGACTAGCGGGAGTTGAAGATACGCAGTATTTT
V gene: TRBV15; D gene: TRBD1; clone size: few; J gene: TRBJ1-5; CDR3 protein: CATSRDQGQGVQPQHF; CDR3 DNA: TGTGCCACCAGCAGAGATCAGGGACAGGGAGTCCAGCCCCAGCATTTT
V gene: TRBV5-1; D gene: -; clone size: few; J gene: TRBJ1-1; CDR3 protein: CASSLEGGTEAFF; CDR3 DNA: TGCGCCAGCAGCTTGGAAGGGGGCACTGAAGCTTTCTTT
V gene: TRBV15; D gene: -; clone size: few; J gene: TRBJ1-4; CDR3 protein: CATSRDAGSDEKLFF; CDR3 DNA: TGTGCCACCAGCAGAGACGCAGGGTCGGATGAAAAACTGTTTTTT
V gene: TRBV29-1; D gene: TRBD2; clone size: -; J gene: TRBJ2-1; CDR3 protein: CSGTGTSGGNEQFF; CDR3 DNA: TGCAGCGGAACCGGGACTAGCGGCGGCAATGAGCAGTTCTTC
V gene: TRBV29-1; D gene: -; clone size: few; J gene: TRBJ2-2; CDR3 protein: CSVRSGTKYSNTGELFF; CDR3 DNA: TGCAGCGTCAGGTCCGGGACAAAGTATTCGAACACCGGGGAGCTGTTTTTT
V gene: TRBV11-2; D gene: -; clone size: few; J gene: TRBJ2-1; CDR3 protein: CAGSGISYNEQFF; CDR3 DNA: TGTGCCGGGTCCGGGATCTCTTACAATGAGCAGTTCTTC
V gene: TRBV18; D gene: TRBD2; clone size: -; J gene: TRBJ2-7; CDR3 protein: CASSPTGLVGFEQYF; CDR3 DNA: TGTGCCAGCTCGCCCACGGGACTAGTCGGATTCGAGCAGTACTTC
V gene: TRBV25-1; D gene: -; clone size: few; J gene: TRBJ1-4; CDR3 protein: CASSGVQGLGVEKLFF; CDR3 DNA: TGTGCCAGCAGTGGCGTACAGGGTTTAGGGGTTGAAAAACTGTTTTTT
V gene: TRBV29-1; D gene: -; clone size: few; J gene: TRBJ1-2; CDR3 protein: CSVGYGGGRPSGYTF; CDR3 DNA: TGCAGCGTTGGTTATGGAGGAGGCCGCCCTAGTGGCTACACCTTC
V gene: TRBV2; D gene: TRBD2; clone size: -; J gene: TRBJ2-1; CDR3 protein: CASFRREDNEQFF; CDR3 DNA: TGTGCCAGCTTTCGGCGGGAGGATAATGAGCAGTTCTTC
V gene: TRBV30; D gene: TRBD2; clone size: -; J gene: TRBJ2-7; CDR3 protein: CAWSAAGLAGSSYEQYF; CDR3 DNA: TGTGCCTGGAGTGCTGCGGGACTAGCGGGGAGCTCCTACGAGCAGTACTTC
V gene: TRBV30; D gene: -; clone size: few; J gene: TRBJ1-1; CDR3 protein: CAWSVQTGANTEAFF; CDR3 DNA: TGTGCCTGGAGTGTACAAACAGGCGCGAACACTGAAGCTTTCTTT
V gene: TRBV7-9; D gene: TRBD2; clone size: few; J gene: TRBJ2-3; CDR3 protein: CASSSWTSGTDTQYF; CDR3 DNA: TGTGCCAGCAGCTCCTGGACTAGCGGCACAGATACGCAGTATTTT
V gene: TRBV20-1; D gene: -; clone size: -; J gene: TRBJ1-2; CDR3 protein: CSPGVGYTF; CDR3 DNA: TGCAGCCCGGGTGTTGGCTACACCTTC
V gene: TRBV30; D gene: -; clone size: few; J gene: TRBJ2-3; CDR3 protein: CAWIKAGDTQYF; CDR3 DNA: TGTGCCTGGATAAAGGCGGGAGATACGCAGTATTTT
V gene: TRBV14; D gene: -; clone size: few; J gene: TRBJ2-1; CDR3 protein: CASSQVSSREQFF; CDR3 DNA: TGTGCCAGCAGCCAAGTTTCGTCGCGAGAGCAGTTCTTC
V gene: TRBV7-9; D gene: TRBD2; clone size: -; J gene: TRBJ2-1; CDR3 protein: CASSSSWTSGTYEQFF; CDR3 DNA: TGTGCCAGCAGCTCTAGTTGGACTAGCGGGACCTATGAGCAGTTCTTC
V gene: TRBV28; D gene: TRBD1; clone size: few; J gene: TRBJ1-4; CDR3 protein: CASSTTGGNEKLFF; CDR3 DNA: TGTGCCAGCAGTACCACAGGGGGTAATGAAAAACTGTTTTTT
V gene: TRBV29-1; D gene: TRBD2; clone size: -; J gene: TRBJ2-1; CDR3 protein: CSVGRETFYNEQFF; CDR3 DNA: TGCAGCGTTGGGCGGGAGACCTTCTACAATGAGCAGTTCTTC
V gene: TRBV4-1; D gene: -; clone size: -; J gene: TRBJ2-4; CDR3 protein: CASSQGFWGEPTKNIQYF; CDR3 DNA: TGCGCCAGCAGCCAAGGATTTTGGGGGGAGCCCACTAAAAACATTCAGTACTTC
V gene: TRBV29-1; D gene: -; clone size: few; J gene: TRBJ1-1; CDR3 protein: CSVESQGYYSEAFF; CDR3 DNA: TGCAGCGTTGAAAGTCAGGGGTATTATTCTGAAGCTTTCTTT
V gene: TRBV11-2; D gene: -; clone size: -; J gene: TRBJ1-1; CDR3 protein: CASSLQGLNTEAFF; CDR3 DNA: TGTGCCAGCAGCTTACAGGGTTTGAACACTGAAGCTTTCTTT
V gene: TRBV30; D gene: -; clone size: few; J gene: TRBJ2-1; CDR3 protein: CAWKETGSYNEQFF; CDR3 DNA: TGTGCCTGGAAGGAGACAGGCTCCTACAATGAGCAGTTCTTC
V gene: TRBV6-6; D gene: TRBD1; clone size: few; J gene: TRBJ1-2; CDR3 protein: CASRRQGGYGYTF; CDR3 DNA: TGTGCCAGCAGGAGGCAGGGGGGTTATGGCTACACCTTC
V gene: TRBV19; D gene: TRBD1; clone size: few; J gene: TRBJ2-4; CDR3 protein: CASTNRDSRNIQYF; CDR3 DNA: TGTGCCAGTACTAACCGGGACAGTAGAAACATTCAGTACTTC
V gene: TRBV18; D gene: -; clone size: few; J gene: TRBJ2-3; CDR3 protein: CASSPQRVRNTDTQYF; CDR3 DNA: TGTGCCAGCTCACCACAGAGGGTTCGTAATACAGATACGCAGTATTTT
V gene: TRBV9; D gene: TRBD1; clone size: -; J gene: TRBJ2-3; CDR3 protein: CASSIRTGSGDTQYF; CDR3 DNA: TGTGCCAGCAGCATCAGGACAGGTTCTGGGGATACGCAGTATTTT